The T cell receptor (beta chain) under discussion was sequenced for a study of identical twins. General observations from the study: Surplus twin overlap in beta out-of-frame sequences was less pronounced. Compared with models, monozygotic twins showed more out-of-frame TCR alpha sharing.

TCRdb reanalysed the 5' RACE reads using MiXCR and keeps one entry per CDR3 protein. Of about 690,000 distinct CDR3 sequences detected, roughly 6% appear once; the ten largest clones hold approximately 2%. V gave up 6 bases and J gave up 1 base, with 15 bases separating them. Germline CDR1 and CDR2: MNHNS and SASEGT. The CDR3 contains 15 residues. Only a few counts were recorded for this clonotype. No antigen is known for it. The clonotype comes from a man between 18 and 29 years old in good health. Sample: naive T cells sorted from blood. V is TRBV6-1 and J is TRBJ1-1; no clear D. CDR3 in amino acids: CASSPTSTGNTEAFF. As DNA, the CDR3 is TGTGCCAGCAGCCCAACCAGCACCGGGAACACTGAAGCTTTCTTT.